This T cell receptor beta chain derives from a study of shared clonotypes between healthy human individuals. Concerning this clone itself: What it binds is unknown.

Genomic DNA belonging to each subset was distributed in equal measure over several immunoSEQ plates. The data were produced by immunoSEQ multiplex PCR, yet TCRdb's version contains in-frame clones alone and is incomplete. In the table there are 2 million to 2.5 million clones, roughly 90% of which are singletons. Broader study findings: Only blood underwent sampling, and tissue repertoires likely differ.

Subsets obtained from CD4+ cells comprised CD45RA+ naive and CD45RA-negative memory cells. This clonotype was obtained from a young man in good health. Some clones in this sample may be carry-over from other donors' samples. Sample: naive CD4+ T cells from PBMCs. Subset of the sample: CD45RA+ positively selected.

The CDR3 DNA is TGTGCCAGCTCCCTAGGGGGCGCAGATGAAAAACTGTTTTTT. Translating gives CASSLGGADEKLFF. V and J are TRBV18 and TRBJ1-4; 7 bases are shared with TRBD1. V lost 6 bases and J lost 6; bases outside the gene matches: 7. The CDR3 is made up of 14 amino acids. CDR1 is KGHSH, CDR2 LQKENI, per germline. Full variable domain (rest looked up from reference TRBV18 and TRBJ1-4): NAGVMQNPRHLVRRRGQEARLRCSPMKGHSHVYWYRQLPEEGLKFMVYLQKENIIDESGMPKERFSAEFPKEGPSILRIQQVVRGDSAAYFCASSLGGADEKLFFGSGTQLSVL.